A single count supports the clone carrying this T cell receptor beta chain. The same CDR3 is also encoded by other DNA sequences in this sample. Produced via immunoSEQ multiplex PCR; TCRdb's table is partial and in-frame only. The data contain more than 150,000 clones, approximately 91% of them singletons. The germline gives CDR1 KGHSH, CDR2 LQKENI. CDR3 length: 14 residues. V lost 2 bases to trimming and J lost 3 bases, with 11 bases between them. The data were obtained in a study of blood T cell repertoires in COVID-19. Study at large: The cDNA or gDNA used as material had been derived from T cells, B-cell-depleted T cells, or PBMCs.

The receptor's source is a man aged 45 to 65 with acute or convalescent COVID-19. Sequences were obtained from peripheral blood. The genes are TRBV18 and TRBJ2-7; weak D call: TRBD1 (5 bases). As DNA, the CDR3 is TGTGCCAGCTCACCAAGGCAGGGAAGCTACGAGCAGTACTTC. This encodes CASSPRQGSYEQYF.